The source of this TCR beta chain is a study of blood T cell repertoires in COVID-19 (TCRdb year 2020). Turning to the overall study: Samples covering the acute and convalescent phases of COVID-19 were provided by collaborators in the United States, Italy and Spain. The material from the prospective study consisted of cDNA or gDNA derived from T cells, B-cell-depleted T cells, or PBMCs. The dataset comprised deeply sampled blood TCRbeta repertoires from subjects exposed to, actively infected with, or recovered from COVID-19. A freely available public database, intended as a resource for researchers studying the immune response to SARS-CoV-2, is where the repertoires were released. Samples were obtained from the ongoing ImmuneRACE study (first 160 participants) and from approximately 1,200 subjects provided by 6 global collaborators. A de-identified subject ID, COVID-19 status, age in years and sex were almost always included in the sample metadata. Where available, HLA class I and class II types were taken from metadata supplied by the sample provider and were not determined by assay-based typing.

Whole blood was collected in K2EDTA tubes by collaborating institutions according to the institutions' own protocols. For TCRbeta analysis, collaborators shipped samples as frozen whole blood, isolated PBMCs, or DNA extracted from either of those sample types. Including cysteine and phenylalanine, the CDR3 has 13 amino acids. Only the CDR3 region is kept as DNA, spanning 39 bases read in frame from base 1. The CDR1 and CDR2 encoded by the germline V gene are SGDLS and YYNGEE. A distance of 8 bases separates the germline ends of V and J, which lose 1 base and 9 bases respectively. Concerning this clone: Which antigen it targets is not known. No much larger clone is present one base from it, and per-base qualities are unavailable.

The immunoSEQ Assay, a bias-controlled multiplex PCR, was used to amplify TCRbeta CDR3 regions from genomic DNA. The authors' analysis ran thus. The number of nucleated cells in each sample was estimated by amplification of reference gene primers within the assay. To quantify the absolute abundance of each unique TCRbeta CDR3 rearrangement, sequence reads were collapsed and filtered. For each sample, productive Simpson clonality was calculated as the square root of Simpson's diversity index over productive rearrangements. TCRdb provides this immuneACCESS table in a form limited to in-frame rearrangements. Some clones are lacking; in checked studies, under half of them reflect an unresolved V gene, and why the rest are absent is not known. The DNA was the basis for D and trimming; V, J and clone size are from that table. The sample profile shows 250,000 to 300,000 clones; 89% of them were found once. The top ten clonotypes cover 2.2% of the sample.

The paper as a whole reports these results and caveats: The quantity of clinical and demographic metadata differed by source and by participant and was supplied without curation.

Recombination joined TRBV9 with TRBJ1-6; the D segment cannot be called with confidence. Material: peripheral blood. The clonotype comes from a man aged 50 to 59 with acute or convalescent COVID-19. The CDR3 protein is CASSVSSTSPLHF. The DNA sequence reads TGTGCCAGCAGCGTAAGCTCCACTTCACCCCTCCACTTT.